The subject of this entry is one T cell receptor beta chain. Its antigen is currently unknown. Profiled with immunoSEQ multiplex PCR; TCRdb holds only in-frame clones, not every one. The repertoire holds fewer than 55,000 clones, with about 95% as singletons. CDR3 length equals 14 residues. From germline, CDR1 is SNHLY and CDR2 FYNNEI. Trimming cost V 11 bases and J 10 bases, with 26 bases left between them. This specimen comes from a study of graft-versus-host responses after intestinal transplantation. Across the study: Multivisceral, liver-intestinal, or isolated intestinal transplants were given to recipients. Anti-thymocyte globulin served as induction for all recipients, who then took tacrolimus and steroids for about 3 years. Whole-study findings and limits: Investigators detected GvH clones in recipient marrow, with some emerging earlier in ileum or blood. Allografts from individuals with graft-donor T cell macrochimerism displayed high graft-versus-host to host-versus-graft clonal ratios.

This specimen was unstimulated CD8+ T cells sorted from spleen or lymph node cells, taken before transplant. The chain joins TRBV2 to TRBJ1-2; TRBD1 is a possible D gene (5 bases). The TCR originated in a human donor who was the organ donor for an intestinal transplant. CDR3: CASLAWADMSIYTF. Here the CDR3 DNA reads TGTGCCTCCTTAGCTTGGGCGGACATGAGCATCTACACCTTC.